This T cell receptor beta chain originates from a study of human T cells and chemical hapten exposure. Time point reported: patch test 1, 2 weeks after DPC sensitization. Noted treatment: therapeutic diphenylcyclopropenone sensitization with weekly scalp DPC. In the authors' methods: TCR counts had a median of 95,638 per sample and spanned roughly 23,224 to 700,000. TCRdb independently ran MiXCR on the RACE reads; one entry per CDR3 protein. TCRdb's processing, not the authors' own work, is the source of the V and J calls. Among around 120,000 distinct CDR3 sequences, approximately 11% were seen once, and the ten largest hold around 3.5%. V was trimmed by 5 bases and J by 1 base, leaving 14 bases between them. Germline V gene data show CDR1 as SQVTM and CDR2 as ANQGSEA. CDR3 length: 14 amino acids.

J is TRBJ1-1 and V is TRBV29-1; maybe TRBD1 (6 bases). This TCR was sampled from a woman in her 40s with alopecia areata. Some clones in this sample may be carry-over from other donors' samples. This material consisted of whole blood, taken in connection with sensitization to the hapten diphenylcyclopropenone (DPC). The CDR3 loop is CSVQRTAENTEAFF. CDR3 bases: TGCAGCGTTCAAAGGACAGCGGAGAACACTGAAGCTTTCTTT.